What follows are 20 T cell receptor beta chains derived from one specimen sequenced in a study of OX40 agonist ivuxolimab in advanced cancers. Only in-frame clones appear in the TCRdb table, and some are missing; sequencing was by immunoSEQ multiplex PCR. The sample includes about 68,000 clones, roughly 80% of them seen just once. Sample: CD4+ or CD8+ T cells sorted from blood, taken in a trial of the OX40 agonist ivuxolimab. These TCRs come from an adult with an advanced solid tumor such as melanoma, head and neck, liver or kidney cancer.

The CDR3 loop reads CASSEAMETQYF. The CDR3 DNA reads TGTGCCAGCAGTGAAGCCATGGAGACCCAGTACTTC. The chain employs TRBV2 and TRBJ2-5; D is unresolved. The V gene lost 0 bases and the J gene lost 5 bases, with 4 bases spanning the gap. This CDR3 region has 12 residues. The germline CDR1 and CDR2 sequences are SNHLY and FYNNEI.

This sequence joins TRBV28 and TRBJ1-2; 10 nucleotides align to TRBD1. With 6 bases clipped from V and 7 bases from J, the junction kept 11 bases outside the gene matches. CDR1 is MDHEN, CDR2 SYDVKM, per germline. There are 15 residues in the CDR3. The CDR3 DNA follows: TGTGCCAGCAGAACACCAAAGACAGGGGGCGGTGGCTACACCTTC. This sequence encodes CASRTPKTGGGGYTF.

DNA of the CDR3: TGTGCCAGCAGCCCTTCTAGTGGCCCCTACGAGCAGTACTTC. Its translation: CASSPSSGPYEQYF. The rearrangement links TRBV7-9 to TRBJ2-7; unclear D gene. CDR1 and CDR2 from the germline V gene are SEHNR and FQNEAQ (reference sequence). The CDR3 is made up of 14 amino acids. With 5 bases removed from V and 2 bases from J, the gap between germline ends came to 13 bases.

This clone appeared a few times. The chain is built from TRBV2 and TRBJ1-2, with 7 bases lining up with TRBD1. CDR3 length: 13 residues. With 5 bases clipped from V and 6 bases from J, the junction kept 6 bases outside the gene matches. The germline CDR1 and CDR2 sequences are SNHLY and FYNNEI. This CDR3 is CASSPGGGDGYTF. The CDR3 nucleotides read TGTGCCAGCAGTCCCGGAGGGGGCGATGGCTACACCTTC.

The chain joins TRBV19 to TRBJ2-1; 7 bases fit TRBD1. Losses at the gene ends were 5 bases for V and 2 bases for J; bases not matched to a gene: 6. The germline CDR1 and CDR2 sequences are LNHDA and SQIVND (reference sequence). The CDR3 is 15 residues long. CDR3 in DNA: TGTGCCAGTAGTGAACAAGGGGGCGCCTACAATGAGCAGTTCTTC. Its protein is CASSEQGGAYNEQFF.

The chain employs TRBV10-3 and TRBJ1-2; D unclear. V was shortened by 0 bases and J by 5 bases, with 4 bases between the two germline ends. This CDR3 has 12 amino acids. CDR1 is ENHRY, CDR2 SYGVKD, per germline. The CDR3 bases are TGTGCCATCAGTGAGTCTGAGTATGGCTACACCTTC. Translation: CAISESEYGYTF.

J is TRBJ2-3 and V is TRBV7-2; the match to TRBD2 covers 15 bases. The V segment lost 4 bases and the J segment 4 bases; nucleotides outside the gene matches: 3. In germline, CDR1 is SGHTA, CDR2 FQGNSA. The CDR3 extends over 16 amino acids. The CDR3 nucleotides read TGTGCCAGCAGCTCGGGACTAGCGGGGGGCGCAGATACGCAGTATTTT. This sequence encodes CASSSGLAGGADTQYF.

The chain recombines TRBV6-1 with TRBJ2-5; a weak D match, TRBD1 (6 bases). There are 15 residues in the CDR3. The V and J ends lost 6 bases and 1 base respectively, with 15 bases between them. Germline CDR1 and CDR2: MNHNS and SASEGT. The CDR3 here is CASRQNRVPQETQYF. The CDR3 coding sequence is TGTGCCAGCAGACAAAACAGGGTCCCCCAAGAGACCCAGTACTTC.

The V gene is TRBV28, the J gene TRBJ2-7; D not resolved. Per the germline V gene, CDR1 is MDHEN and CDR2 is SYDVKM. V lost 5 bases and J lost 0, with 14 bases in between. The CDR3 totals 15 residues. CDR3 amino acids: CASSGRTVSSYEQYF. The CDR3 DNA follows: TGTGCCAGCAGTGGGCGGACGGTGAGCTCCTACGAGCAGTACTTC.

Turning to this clone: The junction shows a germline mismatch at one end, possibly a read error. The rearrangement joins TRBV27 to TRBJ2-2; 7 nucleotides match TRBD1. The CDR3 is 14 amino acids. Looked up from germline, CDR1 is MNHEY and CDR2 is SMNVEV (reference sequence). CDR3 DNA sequence: TGTGCCAGCCGTTTCGACAGGGAAACCGGGGAGCTGTTTTTT. Translating it yields CASRFDRETGELFF.

This sequence joins TRBV30 and TRBJ2-5; no reliable D call. Trimming took 2 bases from V and 1 from J, leaving 8 bases between them. Germline lookup yields CDR1 GTSNPN and CDR2 SVGIG (reference sequence). CDR3 length: 13 residues. The CDR3 region has the DNA TGTGCCTGGAGTTTCAAAGCCCAAGAGACCCAGTACTTC. The encoded protein is CAWSFKAQETQYF.

Only a few counts were recorded for this clone. The V gene is TRBV29-1, the J gene TRBJ1-1; D possibly corresponds to TRBD1 (5 bases). The CDR3 covers 12 residues. Germline CDR1 is SQVTM and CDR2 is ANQGSEA. V gave up 3 bases and J gave up 7 bases, with 12 bases separating them. The DNA of the CDR3 is TGCAGCGTTGAGGTGGCAGGGTTTGAAGCTTTCTTT. This translates into CSVEVAGFEAFF.

The rearrangement links TRBV5-1 to TRBJ1-4; the D is unclear. Between the trimmed V and J ends, which lost 2 bases and 0 bases, there was a span of 11 bases. Looked up from germline, CDR1 is SGHRS and CDR2 is YFSETQ. CDR3 size: 16 residues. The CDR3, as DNA: TGCGCCAGCAGCTTAACCCCCGTTGCAACTAATGAAAAACTGTTTTTT. This encodes CASSLTPVATNEKLFF.

The chain carries TRBV2 and TRBJ1-1; D remains unclear. Germline V gene sequence: CDR1 SNHLY, CDR2 FYNNEI. The V end was cut by 8 bases, the J end by 2 bases, with 18 bases between. The CDR3 totals 15 residues. CDR3 coding DNA: TGTGCCAGCCGATGGTGGCAGATTAGCAACACTGAAGCTTTCTTT. Its protein product is CASRWWQISNTEAFF.

This clone was counted between two and nine times. The genes are TRBV19 and TRBJ1-5; TRBD1 is a possible D gene (6 bases). Germline CDR1 and CDR2: LNHDA and SQIVND (reference sequence). Trimming pared 3 bases from V and 5 bases from J, leaving 14 bases between. This CDR3 region has 15 residues. CDR3 loop: CASSIRQGPDQPQHF. CDR3 bases: TGTGCCAGTAGTATCAGGCAGGGGCCCGATCAGCCCCAGCATTTT.

This chain connects TRBV18 to TRBJ2-3; maybe TRBD1 (6 bases). This CDR3 is built from 16 residues. CDR1 is KGHSH and CDR2 is LQKENI in the germline V gene. Trimming removed 2 bases at V and 6 bases at J, with 18 bases between. The chain's CDR3 is CASSPGGQTFEDTQYF. CDR3 DNA sequence: TGTGCCAGCTCACCAGGAGGACAGACCTTCGAGGATACGCAGTATTTT.

The chain uses TRBV5-1 and TRBJ2-1; 9 bases fit TRBD2. V was pared by 4 bases and J by 4 bases, with 6 bases of the junction left unmatched. The CDR3 spans 15 residues. CDR1 and CDR2 from the germline V gene are SGHRS and YFSETQ. CDR3 sequence reads: CASSTGLAEYNEQFF. DNA for the CDR3: TGCGCCAGCAGCACGGGACTAGCCGAATACAATGAGCAGTTCTTC.

The V and J genes are TRBV29-1 and TRBJ1-2; D remains unclear. The CDR3 consists of 12 residues. Trimming took 4 bases from V and 4 from J, leaving 10 bases between them. Germline assignment: CDR1 SQVTM and CDR2 ANQGSEA. Here the CDR3 reads CSVADGPYGYTF. The CDR3 DNA reads TGCAGCGTTGCCGACGGGCCCTATGGCTACACCTTC.

This clone was seen only once. The J gene is TRBJ2-7, the V gene TRBV14; D may correspond to TRBD1 or TRBD2 (5 bases each). Germline values: CDR1 SGHDN, CDR2 FVKESK. V was pared by 0 bases and J by 6 bases, with 18 bases between. The CDR3 has 16 residues. The CDR3 region has the DNA TGTGCCAGCAGCCAAGATATTGGGACGGCAGCCGTCGAGCAGTACTTC. Its translation: CASSQDIGTAAVEQYF.

V usage is TRBV5-1 and J usage is TRBJ1-2; 9 bases match TRBD1. V gave up 4 bases and J gave up 7 bases; unmatched junction bases: 8. There are 14 residues in the CDR3. Germline values: CDR1 SGHRS, CDR2 YFSETQ. The CDR3 coding sequence is TGCGCCAGCAGCGAAACAGGGGGCCAGGGTGGCTACACCTTC. This encodes CASSETGGQGGYTF.